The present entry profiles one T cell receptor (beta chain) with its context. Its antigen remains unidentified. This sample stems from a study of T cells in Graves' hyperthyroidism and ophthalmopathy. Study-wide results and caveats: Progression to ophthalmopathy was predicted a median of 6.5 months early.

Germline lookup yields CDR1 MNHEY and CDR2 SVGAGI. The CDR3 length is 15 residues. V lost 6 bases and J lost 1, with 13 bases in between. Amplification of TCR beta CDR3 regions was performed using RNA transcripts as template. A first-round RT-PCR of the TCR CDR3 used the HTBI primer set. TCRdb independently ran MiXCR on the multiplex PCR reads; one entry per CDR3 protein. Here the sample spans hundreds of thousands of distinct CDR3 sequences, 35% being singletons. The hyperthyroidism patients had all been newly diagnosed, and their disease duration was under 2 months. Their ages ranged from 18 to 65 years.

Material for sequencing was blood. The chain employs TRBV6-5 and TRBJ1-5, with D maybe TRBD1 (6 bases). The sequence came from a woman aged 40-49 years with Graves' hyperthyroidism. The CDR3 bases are TGTGCCAGCAGGGGGATGGGGGCGAGCAATCAGCCCCAGCATTTT. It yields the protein CASRGMGASNQPQHF.